The clone carrying this T cell receptor beta chain was detected a few times. Its specificity is unknown. The data belong to a study of vaccination and CD4 T cells after COVID-19. Background on the study: Overlapping peptides covering the spike proteins of SARS-CoV-2, HCoV-NL63, HCoV-OC43 and HCoV-229E were added to stimulate cells.

The Oncomine TCR Beta short-read assay sequenced DNA from cultured CD4+ T cells. TCRdb recomputed calls from the PCR reads with MiXCR, one row per CDR3 protein. The table has about 20,000 distinct CDR3 sequences, more than 20% seen once. Treatment here: roughly 11-day PBMC culture with coronavirus spike peptide pools or control peptides (ViraFEST assay). ViraFEST stimulated the growth of antigen-specific T cells using peptide pools and subsequently profiled their TCRs by sequencing. Broader study findings: Median counts of SARS-CoV-2-reactive clonotypes increased from roughly 21 to 40; this difference was not significant. Within the convalescent patients, spike mono-reactivity was found in 304 of 307 vaccine-specific clones.

The CDR3 covers 17 residues. Trimming cost V 0 bases and J 1 base, with 12 bases left between them. Per the germline V gene, CDR1 is MNHEY and CDR2 is SVGEGT. The sequencing sample was made of cultured CD4+ T cells from blood. The V gene is TRBV6-2 or TRBV6-3, the J gene TRBJ2-2; no reliable D call. This sequence originates from a human donor with COVID-19. The CDR3: CASSYSFAHLNTGELFF. CDR3 in DNA: TGTGCCAGCAGTTACTCTTTCGCCCACCTGAACACCGGGGAGCTGTTTTTT.